This TCR beta chain was sequenced in a study of Graves' ophthalmopathy and Graves' hyperthyroidism listed by TCRdb under 2018. About the investigation overall: Peripheral blood was collected at initial diagnosis, before any treatment. An independent validation cohort comprised under 20 hyperthyroidism patients and 15 to 17 patients who later progressed from hyperthyroidism to ophthalmopathy. T-cell repertoires of thyroid tissue and blood were compared in 5 or 6 hyperthyroidism patients. The study used TCR beta repertoire signatures to distinguish Graves' ophthalmopathy from Graves' hyperthyroidism and to predict progression to ophthalmopathy. Once sampling was done, hyperthyroidism patients were given methimazole at a starting dose of 30 mg daily, while ophthalmopathy patients were given high-dose intravenous methylprednisolone. In total, under 150 blood samples were TCR-sequenced: approximately 42 ophthalmopathy, around 75 hyperthyroidism and some 17 hyperthyroidism-to-ophthalmopathy patients. A discovery set of 95 to 100 patients (approximately 45 ophthalmopathy, 57 stable hyperthyroidism) was enrolled to explore V-J signatures distinguishing ophthalmopathy from hyperthyroidism.

Overall results and qualifications from the work: Among expanded thyroid clonotypes with frequency above 0.001, most also showed up in blood, which suggests that blood repertoires may reflect the thyroid immune response. In validation, the model predicted ophthalmopathy progression with about 64% sensitivity and 72% to 80% specificity; some 13 predicted patients were CT-confirmed with GO in a median of approximately six months. No statistical method was used to set the sample size in advance, and the investigators knew which group each participant was assigned to. In cross-validation, the 13-signature model distinguished ophthalmopathy from stable hyperthyroidism with around 90% sensitivity and 81.08% specificity, while in the test set the corresponding values were around 79% and 71%.

The CDR3 sequence holds 12 residues, the cysteine and phenylalanine included. Kept here is only the CDR3 DNA, which spans 36 bases and is read in frame from base 1. Via the germline V gene, CDR1 is SQVTM and CDR2 ANQGSEA. Ophthalmopathy patients had moderately to severely active disease, Clinical Activity Score of at least 3, NOSPECS grade of at least 4, and disease duration under 3 months. Patients were excluded if they had other autoimmune diseases, uncontrolled infections, pregnancy or lactation. Clinical symptoms, serum thyroxine, TRAb, thyroid ultrasound and orbital computed tomography formed the basis of the diagnosis. PBMCs were isolated from 10 ml of fresh peripheral blood by Ficoll-Paque density gradient centrifugation. Trizol reagent was used to extract the total RNA, and its quality was then checked on an Agilent 2100 Bioanalyzer. This clonotype was recorded only once. The clone's antigen remains unknown. No base-level quality is on record; no much larger clone is a single base apart. Resting on one read, the evidence is weak.

For repertoire sequencing, the TCR beta CDR3 regions were amplified from RNA transcripts. The first round of RT-PCR was done with HTBI primers and the Qiagen OneStep RT-PCR kit, and was followed by a second round of multiplex PCR, then size selection and purification. The libraries underwent paired-end sequencing with 100 bp reads on an Illumina HiSeq2000. The source study handled its data this way. Reads were processed with SOAPnuke, discarding reads with adapters, uncalled bases, mean Phred below 15, or no exact constant-primer or identifier match. COPE v1.2.5 was used to merge high-quality paired reads. Clonotypes were defined as unique nucleotide sequences and were aligned to IMGT TRB V, D and J references using MiTCR v1.1. The analysis was limited to V-J combinations with a frequency above 0.0001, which together covered over 98% of repertoires. For each V-J combination, a TCR clonal expansion and chaos score was defined as the ratio of F50 clonal expansion to chaos observed in the TCRdist matrix. Welch's t-statistics and random forest were used to reduce features to approximately 13 V-J combinations, which were fed into a naive Bayes classifier. The similarity between thyroid and blood repertoires was quantified using the Morisita-Horn index. Starting from the raw public reads, TCRdb applied fastp trimming at Q25, assembled clones with MiXCR and retained in-frame beta chains. Identical CDR3 proteins give one entry, which carries the most common genes and DNA. The V and J calls and clone size are TCRdb's, not the authors'. A total of 600,000 to 700,000 distinct CDR3 sequences appear in this sample, about 40% of them only once. The ten largest clones add up to under 3.5% of the sample.

Sequencing was performed on peripheral blood. The chain couples TRBV29-1 to TRBJ1-2; no D gene call is confident. The TCR comes from an adult man with Graves' ophthalmopathy. CDR3 loop: CSAAGGVNGYTF. The DNA sequence follows: TGCAGTGCTGCGGGAGGCGTAAATGGCTACACCTTC.